Below are 7 T cell receptor beta chains sequenced from a single sample in a study of T cells expressing NK-cell markers (dated by TCRdb to about 2020). The library came from 5' RACE. Sequencing relied on an Illumina HiSeq 2000. The reads, reprocessed by TCRdb, yield one row per CDR3 protein sequence and no DNA. This sample's records show about 460,000 distinct CDR3 sequences. The biggest ten clones account for 1.4% to 1.5% of the sample. The specimen was blood T cells: a sorted CD56 or NKG2C T cell subset, CD4+ or CD8+ T cells, or bulk PBMC T cells (not recorded which). The origin of the receptors is a woman aged 45-60 years in good health. Donor details come from another sample of the same person, matched by shared clones.

The J gene is TRBJ1-1, the V gene TRBV18. Germline lookup yields CDR1 KGHSH and CDR2 LQKENI. The CDR3 is made up of 14 amino acids. CDR3: CASSPLPDGPEAFF.

V usage is TRBV27 and J usage is TRBJ2-3; there is no DNA to check the TCRdb D call of TRBD1. This CDR3 region has 17 residues. In germline, CDR1 is MNHEY, CDR2 SMNVEV (reference sequence). The CDR3 sequence is CASSPGTPSSSTDTQYF.

The chain joins TRBV12-3 or TRBV12-4 to TRBJ2-7. This CDR3 is 11 amino acids long. This chain's CDR3 is CASSLRVEQYF.

The rearrangement joins TRBV5-4 to TRBJ1-4. This CDR3 is 16 amino acids long. Germline V gene data show CDR1 as SGHNT and CDR2 as YYREEE (reference sequence). CDR3 sequence reads: CASSRSKASPNEKLFF.

V and J are TRBV7-2 and TRBJ2-5; there is no DNA to check the TCRdb D call of TRBD1. The CDR3 extends over 15 amino acids. Per germline, CDR1 SGHTA and CDR2 FQGNSA. The CDR3 spells CASSRQTGLQETQYF.

This chain joins TRBV5-1 and TRBJ2-7. The germline V gene has CDR1 SGHRS and CDR2 YFSETQ. This CDR3 spans 11 amino acids. The CDR3 spells CASADSSGQYF.

V is TRBV5-1 and J is TRBJ2-5; as DNA is missing, the TRBD2 call by TCRdb cannot be tested. The CDR3 contains 14 residues. The germline gives CDR1 SGHRS, CDR2 YFSETQ. This chain's CDR3 is CASSLATAGETQYF.